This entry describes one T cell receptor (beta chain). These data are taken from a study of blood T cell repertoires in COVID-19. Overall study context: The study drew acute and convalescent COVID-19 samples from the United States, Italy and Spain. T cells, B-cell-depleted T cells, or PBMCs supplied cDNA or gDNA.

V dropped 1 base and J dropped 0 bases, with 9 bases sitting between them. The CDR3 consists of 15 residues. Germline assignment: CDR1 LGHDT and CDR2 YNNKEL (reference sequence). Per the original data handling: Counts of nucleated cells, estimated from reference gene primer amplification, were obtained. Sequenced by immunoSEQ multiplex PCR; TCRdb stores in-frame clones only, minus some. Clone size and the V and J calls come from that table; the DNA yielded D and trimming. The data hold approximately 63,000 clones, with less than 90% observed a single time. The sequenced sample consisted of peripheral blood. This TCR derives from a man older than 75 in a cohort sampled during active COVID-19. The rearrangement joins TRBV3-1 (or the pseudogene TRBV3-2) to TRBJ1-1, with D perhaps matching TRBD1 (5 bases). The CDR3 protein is CASSQGAGMNTEAFF. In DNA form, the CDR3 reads TGTGCCAGCAGCCAAGGGGCAGGGATGAACACTGAAGCTTTCTTT.